This TCR beta chain was captured by sequencing in a study of T cells in women clearing cervical HPV infection. About the research overall: Case blood was drawn when the lesion was first found; control blood after infection became undetectable.

Cervical HPV DNA detected by MY09/MY11 PCR, typed by dot-blot. The table came from immunoSEQ multiplex PCR; TCRdb's copy has only in-frame clones and leaves some out. The table gives fewer than 35,000 clones; the top ten clones make up about 6.8% of it. Study-wide results and caveats: Combining TCR richness with V gene abundances gave roughly 0.88 AUC. Repertoire richness, not evenness, was significantly elevated in CIN3+ cases versus controls.

In regard to this clone: What it recognizes is unknown. The sequence runs out 3 residues before the end of the CDR3; the remainder is reconstructed from the germline J gene.

Germline loops: CDR1 DFQATT, CDR2 SNEGSKA (reference sequence). Trimming took off 3 bases at V and 1 base at J, with 14 bases between the two ends. The CDR3 is 15 amino acids. The source material was blood buffy coat. This chain uses TRBV20-1 with TRBJ2-3; tentatively, D is TRBD1 (5 bases). The TCR sequence derives from a woman aged 18 to 69 with a cervical HPV16 infection that either progressed to CIN3+ or cleared (not recorded which). CDR3 amino acids: CSASLPRGGTDTQYF. The sequenced part of the CDR3 DNA is TGCAGTGCTAGTCTCCCAAGGGGCGGCACAGATACG.